The clone carrying this T cell receptor beta chain was observed once. Its target is not known. The source of the sample is a study of T-cell memory formation after mild COVID-19. In the study overall: For the most part, TCR clusters were specific to one donor.

General observations from the study: The second-wave clones peaking on day 37 were not confirmed as SARS-CoV-2-specific.

The TCR alpha and TCR beta cDNA libraries, bearing sample barcodes and UMIs, were generated by 5'RACE using constant-segment primers. MiXCR, run by TCRdb on the 5' RACE reads, gives a single entry per CDR3 protein. The data hold 350,000 to 500,000 distinct CDR3 sequences, with 20% observed a single time. V was pared by 6 bases and J by 3 bases, with 11 bases of the junction left unmatched. The CDR3 totals 15 residues. Germline CDR1 MNHEY, CDR2 SVGAGI. The TCR comes from an adult woman who had mild COVID-19 (a few samples of this study predate the infection). Cell type and time point are not known. Material: PBMCs or a T cell subset sorted from them (not recorded which). The V gene is TRBV6-5, the J gene TRBJ2-7; 7 nucleotides align to TRBD2. The CDR3 DNA follows: TGTGCCAGCAGCCGTCTAGCGGAGAGATTCTACGAGCAGTACTTC. It specifies CASSRLAERFYEQYF.